This T cell receptor beta chain originates from a study of blood T cell repertoires in COVID-19 (dated by TCRdb to 2020 to 2021). Describing the broader study: The collaborator samples originated in the United States, Italy and Spain and spanned the acute and convalescent phases of COVID-19. The prospective study material was composed of cDNA or gDNA derived from T cells, B-cell-depleted T cells, or PBMCs. Deeply sampled blood TCRbeta repertoires from subjects exposed to, actively infected with, or recovered from COVID-19 were included in the dataset. A freely available public database, intended as a resource for researchers studying the immune response to SARS-CoV-2, is where the repertoires were released. The samples were drawn from two sources: the first 160 participants of the ongoing ImmuneRACE study, and 950 to 1,500 subjects contributed by 6 global collaborators. A de-identified subject ID, COVID-19 status, age in years and sex were almost always included in the sample metadata. Where available, HLA class I and class II types were obtained from metadata supplied by the sample provider rather than from assay-based typing.

As concerns this clone: It has no known antigen specificity. One base away there is no much larger clone; base qualities are not given.

TCRbeta CDR3 regions were amplified from genomic DNA by means of the immunoSEQ Assay, a bias-controlled multiplex PCR. The paper's data handling went like this. Within the assay, amplification of reference gene primers was used to estimate how many nucleated cells each sample contained. To quantify the absolute abundance of each unique TCRbeta CDR3 rearrangement, sequence reads were collapsed and filtered. For each sample, productive Simpson clonality was calculated as the square root of Simpson's diversity index across productive rearrangements. TCRdb obtained this table from immuneACCESS and retained in-frame rearrangements with V and J assigned. These tables miss some clones; where compared with another copy, unresolved V genes account for less than half of the shortfall, and the remainder is unexplained. That table supplies the V and J calls and clone size; D and trimming were determined from the DNA. The sample table holds roughly 380,000 clones, of which over 85% were seen once. The ten largest clones add up to 3.5% to 4% of the sample.

At one collaborating source in Seattle, patients were enrolled during active infection and were followed longitudinally through the course of disease. Whole blood was collected in K2EDTA tubes by collaborating institutions according to the institutions' own protocols. For TCRbeta analysis, collaborators shipped samples in one of three forms: frozen whole blood, isolated PBMCs, or DNA extracted from either of those sample types. The germline V gene (reference sequence) supplies CDR1 LNHDA and CDR2 SQIVND. Including cysteine and phenylalanine, the CDR3 has 14 amino acids. Only the CDR3 DNA stays, 42 bases, in frame from base 1. Trimming at the junction amounts to 0 bases on V and 8 bases on J, and the germline ends lie 8 bases apart. Study-wide conclusions, independent of this receptor: The quantity of clinical and demographic metadata differed by source and by participant and was supplied without curation.

The clonotype comes from a woman aged 60 to 75 with COVID-19, enrolled during active disease. The sequence is built from TRBV19 and TRBJ1-6, with the identity of the D gene unclear. The specimen was peripheral blood. The bases read TGTGCCAGTAGTATAGAGTGGGAGGATTCACCCCTCCACTTT. The resulting protein is CASSIEWEDSPLHF.